This T cell receptor (beta chain) was identified during a study of shared clonotypes between healthy human individuals. Study results and caveats: Clonotypes which were not shared had lower generation probabilities than clonotypes that all four donors shared.

V shed 4 bases, J shed 11 bases, and the junction held 12 bases outside the gene matches. Germline CDR1 SNHLY, CDR2 FYNNEI. This CDR3 has 15 residues. Sorted-subset replicate PCR reactions contained approximately 190 ng DNA, corresponding to about 30,000 T cell genomes. Clones were read by immunoSEQ multiplex PCR, and TCRdb kept only the in-frame ones, dropping some. This repertoire shows some 1,100,000 clones, about four fifths found once; its top ten account for roughly 0.56%. Caucasian adults residing in Nashville, Tennessee made up all the donors. This clone showed up just once. The antigen is unknown.

The sample consisted of memory CD4+ T cells from PBMCs. The subset: CD45RA-negative fraction. The sequence was collected from a man younger than 30 in good health. Some clones in this sample may be carry-over from other donors' samples. The genes are TRBV2 and TRBJ2-3; 10 bases map to TRBD2. Written as DNA, the CDR3 is TGTGCCAGCAGTGGACTAGCGGGCCCGAATGATGGGCAGTATTTT. Translation gives CASSGLAGPNDGQYF.